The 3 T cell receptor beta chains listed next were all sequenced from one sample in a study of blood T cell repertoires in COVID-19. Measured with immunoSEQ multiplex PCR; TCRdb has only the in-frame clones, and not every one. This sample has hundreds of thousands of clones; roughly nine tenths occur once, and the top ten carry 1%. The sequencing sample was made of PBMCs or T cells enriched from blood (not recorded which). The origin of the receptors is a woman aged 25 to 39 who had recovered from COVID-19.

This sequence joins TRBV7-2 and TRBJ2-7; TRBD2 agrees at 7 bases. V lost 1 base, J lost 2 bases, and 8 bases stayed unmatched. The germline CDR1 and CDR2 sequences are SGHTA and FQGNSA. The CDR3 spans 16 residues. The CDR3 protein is CASSLGQAGDPYEQYF. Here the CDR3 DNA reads TGTGCCAGCAGCTTAGGTCAGGCGGGGGACCCCTACGAGCAGTACTTC.

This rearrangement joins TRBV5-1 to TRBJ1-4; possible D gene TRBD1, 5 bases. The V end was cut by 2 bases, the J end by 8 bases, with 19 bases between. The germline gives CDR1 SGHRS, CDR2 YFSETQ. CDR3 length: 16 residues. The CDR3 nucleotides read TGCGCCAGCAGCTTTTCGGGGGTGCCGTTTCCCGAAAAACTGTTTTTT. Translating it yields CASSFSGVPFPEKLFF. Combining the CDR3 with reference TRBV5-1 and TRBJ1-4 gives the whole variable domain KAGVTQTPRYLIKTRGQQVTLSCSPISGHRSVSWYQQTPGQGLQFLFEYFSETQRNKGNFPGRFSGRQFSNSRSEMNVSTLELGDSALYLCASSFSGVPFPEKLFFGSGTQLSVL.

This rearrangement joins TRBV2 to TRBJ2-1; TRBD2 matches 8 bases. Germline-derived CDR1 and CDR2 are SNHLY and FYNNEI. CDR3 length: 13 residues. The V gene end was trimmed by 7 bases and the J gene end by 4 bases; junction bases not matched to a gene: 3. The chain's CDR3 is CASKRGGYNEQFF. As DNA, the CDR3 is TGTGCCAGCAAACGGGGGGGATACAATGAGCAGTTCTTC.